This TCR beta chain was recovered during a study of radiotherapy plus CTLA-4 blockade in lung cancer. Study details: Objective responses were seen in around 17% of patients, disease control in approximately 30%.

Notes on the study in general: Clones derived from tumor TCRs expanded in blood after radiotherapy plus ipilimumab.

Assay: immunoSEQ multiplex PCR; the TCRdb copy retains only in-frame clones and omits some. The profile covers about 40,000 clones, with approximately 70% appearing a single time and around 9.6% taken by the ten largest. CDR3 length: 16 amino acids. The V segment lost 4 bases and the J segment 0 bases; nucleotides outside the gene matches: 2. Germline values: CDR1 SGHRS, CDR2 YFSETQ. With respect to this clone: Its antigen remains unknown.

The rearrangement uses TRBV5-1 and TRBJ2-3; TRBD2 agrees at 13 bases. The TCR sequence derives from a human donor with non-small cell lung cancer who had stable disease on radiotherapy plus ipilimumab. Material: peripheral blood, obtained from a patient treated with radiotherapy plus ipilimumab. CDR3 protein: CASSTGLAGSTDTQYF. The DNA of the CDR3 is TGCGCCAGCAGCACGGGACTAGCGGGGAGCACAGATACGCAGTATTTT.